This is a list of T cell receptor beta chains from one sample in a study of T cell responses to AZD1222 COVID-19 vaccine. Only in-frame clones appear in the TCRdb table, and some are missing; sequencing was by immunoSEQ multiplex PCR. Counted here are some 92,000 clones, about 91% occurring once; the ten biggest clones make up about 7.5%. The input for sequencing was peripheral blood, taken on day 0 of AZD1222 vaccination. These receptors originate from an adult in good health. Both conserved end residues are part of each CDR3. A D gene is named only where the DNA matches it firmly. Expanded clones are given a class, and other clones once, few, many or no size at all.

.	TRBV2	TRBJ1-4	.	TGTGCCAGCAGCCGGGACAACCATGAAAAACTGTTTTTT	CASSRDNHEKLFF
.	TRBV9	TRBJ1-4	.	TGTGCCAGCAGCCCCTCGGACGTACTGATCGGAAAACTGTTTTTT	CASSPSDVLIGKLFF
TRBD1	TRBV4-1	TRBJ2-2	.	TGCGCCAGCAGCCCGCTGGGACAGGGGGACACCGGGGAGCTGTTTTTT	CASSPLGQGDTGELFF
TRBD2	TRBV5-1	TRBJ2-1	once	TGCGCCAGCAGCCCGAACCCCGCGGGGGATGAGCAGTTCTTC	CASSPNPAGDEQFF
TRBD1	TRBV5-1	TRBJ1-1	.	TGCGCCAGCGGGACAGGGAGGGGCACTGAAGCTTTCTTT	CASGTGRGTEAFF
.	TRBV7-8	TRBJ1-1	once	TGTGCCAGCAGCTTAGTGGTGGGGGCGCGGGGGACTGAAGCTTTCTTT	CASSLVVGARGTEAFF
TRBD1	TRBV7-8	TRBJ1-5	.	TGTGCCAGCAGCCCCCTCGGACAGGCCTACCCCCTAGAGCCCCAGCATTTT	CASSPLGQAYPLEPQHF
.	TRBV15	TRBJ2-7	.	TGTGCCACCAGCAGGACCTACAGGGATGGATTATACGAGCAGTACTTC	CATSRTYRDGLYEQYF
.	TRBV7-9	TRBJ2-1	.	TGTGCCAGCAGCTTAGTCGGGGGTACGTCCTACAATGAGCAGTTCTTC	CASSLVGGTSYNEQFF
.	TRBV11-2	TRBJ2-7	.	TGTGCCAGCAGCTCATGGCCCCGGGGCCGGAGCTACGAGCAGTACTTC	CASSSWPRGRSYEQYF
.	TRBV3-1/TRBV3-2	TRBJ2-7	.	TGTGCCAGCAGCTTTAGCAGGAGGGCCGGTTACGAGCAGTACTTC	CASSFSRRAGYEQYF